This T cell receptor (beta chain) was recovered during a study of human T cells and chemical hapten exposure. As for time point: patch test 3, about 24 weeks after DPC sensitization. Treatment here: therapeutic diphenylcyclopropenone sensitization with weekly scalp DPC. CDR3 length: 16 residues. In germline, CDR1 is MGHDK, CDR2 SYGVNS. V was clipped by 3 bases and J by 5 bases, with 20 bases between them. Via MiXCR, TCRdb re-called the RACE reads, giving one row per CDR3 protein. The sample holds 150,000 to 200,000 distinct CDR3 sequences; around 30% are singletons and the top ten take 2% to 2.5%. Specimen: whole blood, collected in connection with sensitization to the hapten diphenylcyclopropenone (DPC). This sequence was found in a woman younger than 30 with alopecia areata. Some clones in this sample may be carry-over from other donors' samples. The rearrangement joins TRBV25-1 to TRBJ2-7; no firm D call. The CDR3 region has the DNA TGTGCCAGCAGTGAGGTGGGAAACGCCACCTCGGACGAGCAGTACTTC. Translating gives CASSEVGNATSDEQYF.